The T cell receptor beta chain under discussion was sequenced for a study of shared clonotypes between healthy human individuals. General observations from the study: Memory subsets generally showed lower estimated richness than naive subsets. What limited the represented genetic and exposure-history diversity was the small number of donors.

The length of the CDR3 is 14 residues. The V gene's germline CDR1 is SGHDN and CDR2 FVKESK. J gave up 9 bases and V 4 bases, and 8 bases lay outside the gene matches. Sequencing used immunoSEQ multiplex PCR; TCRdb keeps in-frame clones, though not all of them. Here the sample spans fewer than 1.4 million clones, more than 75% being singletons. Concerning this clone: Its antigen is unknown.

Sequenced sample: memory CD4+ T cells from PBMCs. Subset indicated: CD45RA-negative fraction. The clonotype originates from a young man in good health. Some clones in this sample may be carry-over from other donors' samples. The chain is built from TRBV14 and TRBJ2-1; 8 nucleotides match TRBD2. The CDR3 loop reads CASSRGLAGAEQFF. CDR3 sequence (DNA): TGTGCCAGCAGCCGCGGACTAGCCGGTGCTGAGCAGTTCTTC.